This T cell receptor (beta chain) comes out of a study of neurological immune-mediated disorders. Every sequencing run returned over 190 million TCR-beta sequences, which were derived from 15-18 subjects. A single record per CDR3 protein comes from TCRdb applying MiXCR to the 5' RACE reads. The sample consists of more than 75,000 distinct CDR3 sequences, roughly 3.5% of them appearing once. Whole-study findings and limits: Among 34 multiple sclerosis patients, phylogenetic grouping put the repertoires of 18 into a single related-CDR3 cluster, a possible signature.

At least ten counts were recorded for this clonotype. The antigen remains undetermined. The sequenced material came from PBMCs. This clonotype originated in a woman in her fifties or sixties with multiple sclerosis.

The CDR3 loop is CASSLARGDSYSNQPQHF. In DNA, the CDR3 is TGTGCCAGCAGCTTAGCTCGGGGGGACAGTTATAGCAATCAGCCCCAGCATTTT. The chain has TRBV7-6 and TRBJ1-5; 7 nucleotides align to TRBD1. Germline V lookup: CDR1 SGHVS, CDR2 FNYEAQ. This CDR3 spans 18 amino acids. Trimming at V came to 0 bases and at J to 0 bases, leaving 8 bases not matched to a gene. Using reference TRBV7-6 and TRBJ1-5 for the parts outside the CDR3, the full variable domain is GAGVSQSPRYKVTKRGQDVALRCDPISGHVSLYWYRQALGQGPEFLTYFNYEAQQDKSGLPNDRFSAERPEGSISTLTIQRTEQRDSAMYRCASSLARGDSYSNQPQHFGDGTRLSIL.